A single sample gave rise to the 28 T cell receptor beta chains below, sequenced in a study of persistence of HIV-infected CD4 T cells. These TCRs are of unknown antigen specificity. Sequencing used immunoSEQ version 4 in survey mode. Here immunoSEQ multiplex PCR was the method, and the copy in TCRdb shows in-frame clones only, minus some. This table holds around 35,000 clones, approximately 84% found once. Cells were stimulated with CMV-infected fibroblast lysates at about 10 ug/mL. Sorted nonresponding memory CD4+ T cells were CD40L-negative, CD69-negative, CD45RO-high. The sample in question was CD4+ T cells sorted from PBMCs after approximately 19-hour stimulation, obtained from a patient who received antiretroviral therapy. The source is an adult man with HIV who was CMV-seropositive.

The chain employs TRBV7-8 and TRBJ1-1; perhaps TRBD1 as D (6 bases). Germline V CDR1 and CDR2: SGHVS, FQNEAQ. There are 15 residues in the CDR3. Trimming stripped 1 base from V and 0 bases from J, with 9 bases between. The DNA of the CDR3 is TGTGCCAGCAGCTTAGTAGGGGGAATGAACACTGAAGCTTTCTTT. Translating it yields CASSLVGGMNTEAFF.

The CDR3 region has the DNA TGTGCCAGCAGCAAAGTAGGAGAGAACACTGAAGCTTTCTTT. This encodes CASSKVGENTEAFF. The V call is TRBV21-1, the J call TRBJ1-1. TRBV21-1 has pseudogene status. This CDR3 region has 14 residues.

About this clone: A junction end diverges from the germline sequence, so it may reflect a read error. The sample contains more than one DNA sequence encoding this CDR3. The chain has TRBV7-8 and TRBJ1-4; 7 positions match TRBD1. The germline V gene encodes CDR1 SGHVS and CDR2 FQNEAQ. The CDR3 sequence is 17 residues long. The CDR3 DNA reads TGCGCCAGCAGCTTAGGTTTAGTCGGACAGGTCGAAGGAAAACTGTTTTTT. Its protein product is CASSLGLVGQVEGKLFF.

V and J are TRBV19 and TRBJ1-6; TRBD1 matches 8 bases. V dropped 6 bases and J dropped 8; count of bases not matched to a gene: 9. The CDR3 sequence is 15 residues long. From germline, CDR1 is LNHDA and CDR2 SQIVND (reference sequence). CDR3 residues: CASRMGQEDYSPLHF. CDR3 DNA: TGTGCCAGTAGGATGGGACAGGAAGATTATTCACCCCTCCACTTT.

The chain combines TRBV4-1 with TRBJ1-6; the D gene is possibly TRBD1 (5 bases). This CDR3 has 16 amino acids. Germline lookup yields CDR1 MGHRA and CDR2 YSYEKL. Deletions cut 1 base from V and 8 bases from J, with 15 bases between. The DNA for the CDR3 is TGCGCCAGCAGCCAAGCCCTCTCGCCGGGACATTCACCCCTCCACTTT. It codes for CASSQALSPGHSPLHF.

This clone turned up a few times. The gene calls are TRBV12-3 or TRBV12-4 and TRBJ2-2; D possibly corresponds to TRBD2 (6 bases). This CDR3 comprises 13 residues. V lost 8 bases to trimming and J lost 7 bases, with 14 bases between them. The CDR3 sequence: CASSVWGGGELFF. The DNA of the CDR3 is TGTGCCAGCTCGGTCTGGGGAGGCGGGGAGCTGTTTTTT.

The chain has TRBV28 and TRBJ1-5, with D maybe TRBD1 (6 bases). The CDR3 sequence is 15 residues long. Per the germline V gene, CDR1 is MDHEN and CDR2 is SYDVKM. Trimming pared 3 bases from V and 2 bases from J, leaving 11 bases between. The CDR3 DNA is TGTGCCAGCAGTTTGGGGGGGCGAGGCAATCAGCCCCAGCATTTT. As protein: CASSLGGRGNQPQHF.

The CDR3 DNA sequence: TGTGCCAGCAGTGACGTCAGGGTAGGGGAAAAACTGTTTTTT. This encodes CASSDVRVGEKLFF. The chain combines TRBV6-1 with TRBJ1-4; a possible D gene is TRBD1 (5 bases). The V end was cut by 3 bases, the J end by 8 bases, with 13 bases between. The CDR3 contains 14 residues. Germline V gene sequence: CDR1 MNHNS, CDR2 SASEGT.

This clone occurred a few times. The rearrangement joins TRBV6-1 to TRBJ1-5; D unresolved. The CDR3 extends over 15 amino acids. Germline assignment: CDR1 MNHNS and CDR2 SASEGT. The V end lost 3 bases, the J end lost 0 bases, and 9 bases lay between the germline ends. CDR3 in DNA: TGTGCCAGCAGTGAGGGAGGGAATAGCAATCAGCCCCAGCATTTT. Translating it yields CASSEGGNSNQPQHF.

The rearrangement uses TRBV2 and TRBJ2-3, with no clear D. Germline V gene data show CDR1 as SNHLY and CDR2 as FYNNEI. The CDR3 sequence is 12 residues long. Between the trimmed V and J ends, which lost 5 bases and 2 bases, there was a span of 5 bases. Here the CDR3 DNA reads TGTGCCAGCAGTAAAACCACAGATACGCAGTATTTT. Translation: CASSKTTDTQYF. The full variable domain, completed using reference TRBV2 and TRBJ2-3, is EPEVTQTPSHQVTQMGQEVILRCVPISNHLYFYWYRQILGQKVEFLVSFYNNEISEKSEIFDDQFSVERPDGSNFTLKIRSTKLEDSAMYFCASSKTTDTQYFGPGTRLTVL.

This clone was recorded once. The chain uses TRBV6-5 and TRBJ2-7; the D gene is possibly TRBD1 (5 bases). The CDR3 has 14 residues. CDR1 is MNHEY and CDR2 is SVGAGI in the germline V gene. V was trimmed by 2 bases and J by 6 bases, leaving 14 bases between them. CDR3 amino acids: CASSYTQGQREQYF. In nucleotides, the CDR3 is TGTGCCAGCAGTTACACCCAGGGCCAACGCGAGCAGTACTTC.

The chain joins TRBV14 to TRBJ2-7, with D unclear. Germline CDR1 and CDR2: SGHDN and FVKESK. V was clipped by 5 bases and J by 1 base, with 6 bases between them. This CDR3 region has 12 residues. The CDR3 spells CASSFQSYEQYF. CDR3 in DNA: TGTGCCAGCAGCTTTCAGTCCTACGAGCAGTACTTC.

CDR3 coding DNA: TGTGCCAGCTCGGAGGCGGATTATGGCTACACCTTC. Protein product: CASSEADYGYTF. The V call is TRBV2, the J call TRBJ1-2; D call uncertain. Germline V lookup: CDR1 SNHLY, CDR2 FYNNEI. CDR3 length: 12 residues. Trimming cost V 8 bases and J 5 bases, with 12 bases left between them.

The rearrangement joins TRBV7-2 to TRBJ1-1, with a possible D match to TRBD1 (5 bases). Germline lookup yields CDR1 SGHTA and CDR2 FQGNSA. CDR3 length equals 14 residues. Trimming left V 1 base short and J 7 bases short, with 13 bases between. CDR3 amino acids: CASSLVSGRGEAFF. CDR3 bases: TGTGCCAGCAGCTTAGTGTCAGGGCGAGGTGAAGCTTTCTTT. The full variable domain, with the rest looked up from reference TRBV7-2 and TRBJ1-1, is GAGVSQSPSNKVTEKGKDVELRCDPISGHTALYWYRQSLGQGLEFLIYFQGNSAPDKSGLPSDRFSAERTGGSVSTLTIQRTQQEDSAVYLCASSLVSGRGEAFFGQGTRLTVV.

This clone has more than one count but fewer than ten. The rearrangement links TRBV10-2 to TRBJ1-6; no definite D call. Germline assignment: CDR1 WSHSY and CDR2 SAAADI. The germline V and J ends were trimmed by 8 bases and 8 bases, with 10 bases remaining between them. This CDR3 has 12 amino acids. The CDR3 reads CASGGSYSPLHF. DNA of the CDR3: TGCGCCAGCGGAGGGTCGTATTCACCCCTCCACTTT.

The rearrangement links TRBV27 to TRBJ2-5; 8 bases fit TRBD2. The assigned J gene may be wrong: the sequence end matches TRBJ2-7 better. In germline, CDR1 is MNHEY, CDR2 SMNVEV (reference sequence). The length of the CDR3 is 21 residues. In DNA form, the CDR3 reads TGTGCCAGCTACCATTTGCGATCGGGGGGGGCTCGCTCCTTGCGCGGCGTCGAGCAGTACTTC. Its translation: CASYHLRSGGARSLRGVEQYF.

This sequence joins TRBV10-3 and TRBJ1-1; D is unclear. This CDR3 is built from 13 residues. Trimming shortened V by 6 bases and J by 3 bases, and 11 bases separated the two germline ends. From germline, CDR1 is ENHRY and CDR2 SYGVKD. CDR3 in amino acids: CAIRGRVDTEAFF. The CDR3 DNA follows: TGTGCCATCAGAGGGAGAGTCGACACTGAAGCTTTCTTT.

This chain connects TRBV28 to TRBJ1-1; a possible D gene is TRBD1 (6 bases). V was clipped by 6 bases and J by 0 bases, with 14 bases between them. The CDR3 spans 15 residues. The V gene's germline CDR1 is MDHEN and CDR2 SYDVKM. CDR3 residues: CASSPTGPLNTEAFF. DNA for the CDR3: TGTGCCAGCAGCCCTACAGGGCCTTTGAACACTGAAGCTTTCTTT.

The rearrangement uses TRBV5-4 and TRBJ2-3, with D uncertain. Trimming pared 4 bases from V and 1 base from J, leaving 7 bases between. CDR1 and CDR2 from the germline V gene are SGHNT and YYREEE (reference sequence). This CDR3 comprises 13 residues. Written as DNA, the CDR3 is TGTGCCAGCAGCCCAGGCCGCACAGATACGCAGTATTTT. It is translated as CASSPGRTDTQYF.

This chain connects TRBV10-3 to TRBJ2-1; D is undetermined. V was shortened by 7 bases and J by 8 bases, with 9 bases between the two germline ends. The CDR3 runs to 11 residues. The germline gives CDR1 ENHRY, CDR2 SYGVKD. The DNA for the CDR3 is TGTGCCATCAAGGAGCGCCATGAGCAGTTCTTC. The encoded protein is CAIKERHEQFF.

This chain connects TRBV6-5 to TRBJ1-1, with a tentative D call TRBD1 (5 bases). Looked up from germline, CDR1 is MNHEY and CDR2 is SVGAGI. V lost 4 bases and J 1 base, leaving 7 bases between the germline ends. This CDR3 contains 13 residues. In DNA, the CDR3 is TGTGCCAGCAGTTGGGGCGGGAACACTGAAGCTTTCTTT. Protein product: CASSWGGNTEAFF.

This clone was seen just once. V gene TRBV4-1 combines with J gene TRBJ1-5; maybe TRBD1 (5 bases). This CDR3 is 15 amino acids long. The germline gives CDR1 MGHRA, CDR2 YSYEKL. Trimming removed 0 bases at V and 8 bases at J, with 14 bases between. The CDR3 DNA sequence: TGCGCCAGCAGCCAAGATCGGGCTTCGGGGGAGCCCCAGCATTTT. This codes for CASSQDRASGEPQHF.

This clone came up once. The CDR3 sequence is CASRLRRSQGTGELFF. The CDR3 DNA sequence: TGCGCCAGCCGATTGAGACGGAGTCAGGGGACCGGGGAGCTGTTTTTT. This chain links TRBV4-1 with TRBJ2-2; weak D call: TRBD1 (6 bases). Trimming shortened V by 8 bases and J by 5 bases, and 21 bases separated the two germline ends. Germline lookup yields CDR1 MGHRA and CDR2 YSYEKL. This CDR3 contains 16 residues.

This chain connects TRBV19 to TRBJ2-3; D gene unclear. The CDR3 consists of 16 residues. Germline V CDR1 and CDR2: LNHDA, SQIVND (reference sequence). V gave up 1 base and J gave up 0 bases, with 11 bases separating them. The CDR3 DNA sequence: TGTGCCAGTAGTATAGGGACGAGATCTAGCACAGATACGCAGTATTTT. It specifies CASSIGTRSSTDTQYF.

The gene calls are TRBV29-1 and TRBJ2-3; tentatively, D is TRBD2 (6 bases). Germline-derived CDR1 and CDR2 are SQVTM and ANQGSEA. V lost 7 bases to trimming and J lost 4 bases, with 15 bases between them. The length of the CDR3 is 13 residues. The CDR3 loop reads CSATWRGADTQYF. CDR3 DNA: TGCAGCGCGACGTGGCGGGGTGCAGATACGCAGTATTTT.

This clone was observed a single time. The V gene is TRBV18, the J gene TRBJ2-7; D may be TRBD2 (7 bases). The V end lost 3 bases, the J end lost 5 bases, and 14 bases lay between the germline ends. This CDR3 comprises 14 residues. Germline V CDR1 and CDR2: KGHSH, LQKENI. As DNA, the CDR3 is TGTGCCAGCTCACCGGGACTACAGGGACACGAGCAGTACTTC. Its translation: CASSPGLQGHEQYF.

In this sample, this clone turned up a few times. The J gene is TRBJ2-2, the V gene TRBV2; 7 bases match TRBD1. Germline CDR1 reads SNHLY; CDR2 reads FYNNEI. V was pared by 7 bases and J by 6 bases, with 8 bases of the junction left unmatched. CDR3 length equals 14 residues. The CDR3 DNA sequence: TGTGCCAGCAACCGACAGGGACGAGCCGGGGAGCTGTTTTTT. Translating it yields CASNRQGRAGELFF.

The chain has TRBV6-5 and TRBJ1-1; TRBD1 is a possible D gene (5 bases). Deletions cut 6 bases from V and 1 base from J, with 12 bases between. Germline loops: CDR1 MNHEY, CDR2 SVGAGI. The CDR3 runs to 14 residues. The CDR3 loop reads CASRAGTPNTEAFF. The CDR3 DNA reads as TGTGCCAGCAGGGCCGGGACTCCGAACACTGAAGCTTTCTTT.